The present entry profiles one T cell receptor beta chain with its context. The CDR3 runs to 17 residues. The V gene's germline CDR1 is MNHEY and CDR2 SMNVEV (reference sequence). Deletions cut 8 bases from V and 4 bases from J, with 24 bases between. The data belong to a study of siplizumab effects on memory and regulatory T cells. Sequencing used immunoSEQ multiplex PCR; TCRdb keeps in-frame clones, though not all of them. The table lists approximately 98,000 clones, roughly 94% of them singletons. The clonotype was recovered from a human donor in good health. V usage is TRBV27 and J usage is TRBJ2-1; possible D gene TRBD2, 6 bases. The sample was non-Treg CD4+ T cells sorted from blood. As DNA, the CDR3 is TGTGCCAGCCGCATACAAACCATAGCGGATTCTTACAATGAGCAGTTCTTC. Translated, it gives CASRIQTIADSYNEQFF.